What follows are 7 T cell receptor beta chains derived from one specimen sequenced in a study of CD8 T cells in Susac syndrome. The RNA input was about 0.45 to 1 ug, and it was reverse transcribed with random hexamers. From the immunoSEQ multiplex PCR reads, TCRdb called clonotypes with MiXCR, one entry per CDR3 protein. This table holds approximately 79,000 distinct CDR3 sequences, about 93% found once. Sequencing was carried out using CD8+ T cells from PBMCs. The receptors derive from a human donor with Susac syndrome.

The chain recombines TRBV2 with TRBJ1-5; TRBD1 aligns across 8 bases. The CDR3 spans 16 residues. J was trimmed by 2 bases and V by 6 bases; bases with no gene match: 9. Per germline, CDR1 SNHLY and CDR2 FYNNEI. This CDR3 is CASRRGTGGRNQPQHF. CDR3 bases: TGTGCCAGCAGGAGAGGAACAGGGGGACGCAATCAGCCCCAGCATTTT. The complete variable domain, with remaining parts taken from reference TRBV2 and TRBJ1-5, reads EPEVTQTPSHQVTQMGQEVILRCVPISNHLYFYWYRQILGQKVEFLVSFYNNEISEKSEIFDDQFSVERPDGSNFTLKIRSTKLEDSAMYFCASRRGTGGRNQPQHFGDGTRLSIL.

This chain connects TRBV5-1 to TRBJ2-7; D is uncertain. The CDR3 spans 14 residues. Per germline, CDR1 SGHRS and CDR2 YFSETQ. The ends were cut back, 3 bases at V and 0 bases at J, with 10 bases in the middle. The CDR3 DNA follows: TGCGCCAGCAGCTCAGGTTACAGCTCCTACGAGCAGTACTTC. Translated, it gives CASSSGYSSYEQYF.

Here the CDR3 reads CAWSPRGLQPQHF. The CDR3 DNA is TGTGCCTGGAGTCCCCGGGGCCTACAGCCCCAGCATTTT. This chain links TRBV30 with TRBJ1-5; tentatively, D is TRBD1 (5 bases). The germline V and J ends were trimmed by 2 bases and 7 bases, with 12 bases remaining between them. Germline values: CDR1 GTSNPN, CDR2 SVGIG (reference sequence). The CDR3 is made up of 13 amino acids. Drawing the rest from reference TRBV30 and TRBJ1-5, the complete variable domain is SQTIHQWPATLVQPVGSPLSLECTVEGTSNPNLYWYRQAAGRGLQLLFYSVGIGQISSEVPQNLSASRPQDRQFILSSKKLLLSDSGFYLCAWSPRGLQPQHFGDGTRLSIL.

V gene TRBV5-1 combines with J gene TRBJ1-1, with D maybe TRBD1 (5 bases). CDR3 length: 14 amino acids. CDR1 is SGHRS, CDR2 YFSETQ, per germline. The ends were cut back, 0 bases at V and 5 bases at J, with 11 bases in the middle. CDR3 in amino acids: CASSLATGPTEAFF. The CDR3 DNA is TGCGCCAGCAGCTTGGCCACAGGACCAACTGAAGCTTTCTTT. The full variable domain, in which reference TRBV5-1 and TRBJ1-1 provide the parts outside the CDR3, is KAGVTQTPRYLIKTRGQQVTLSCSPISGHRSVSWYQQTPGQGLQFLFEYFSETQRNKGNFPGRFSGRQFSNSRSEMNVSTLELGDSALYLCASSLATGPTEAFFGQGTRLTVV.

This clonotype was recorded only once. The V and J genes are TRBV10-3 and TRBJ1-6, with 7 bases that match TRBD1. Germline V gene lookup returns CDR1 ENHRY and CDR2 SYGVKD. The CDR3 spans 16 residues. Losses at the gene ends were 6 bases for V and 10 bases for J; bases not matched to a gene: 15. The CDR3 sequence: CAISPGQPSDGSPLHF. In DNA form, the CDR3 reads TGTGCCATCAGCCCGGGACAGCCTTCTGATGGGTCACCCCTCCACTTT.

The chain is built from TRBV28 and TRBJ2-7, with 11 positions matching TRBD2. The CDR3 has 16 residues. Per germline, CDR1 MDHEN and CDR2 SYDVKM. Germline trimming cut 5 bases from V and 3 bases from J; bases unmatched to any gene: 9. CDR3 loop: CASSGMTSGTLYEQYF. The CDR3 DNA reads TGTGCCAGCAGTGGTATGACTAGCGGGACCCTCTACGAGCAGTACTTC. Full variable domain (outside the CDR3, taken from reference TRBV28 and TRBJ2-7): DVKVTQSSRYLVKRTGEKVFLECVQDMDHENMFWYRQDPGLGLRLIYFSYDVKMKEKGDIPEGYSVSREKKERFSLILESASTNQTSMYLCASSGMTSGTLYEQYFGPGTRLTVT.

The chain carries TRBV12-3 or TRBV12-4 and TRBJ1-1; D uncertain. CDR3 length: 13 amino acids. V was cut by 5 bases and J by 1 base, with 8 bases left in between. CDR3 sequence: CASSPKPNTEAFF. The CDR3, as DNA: TGTGCCAGCAGTCCTAAACCGAACACTGAAGCTTTCTTT.